Listed here are 24 T cell receptor beta chains from one sample, sequenced in a study of shared clonotypes between healthy human individuals. Profiled with immunoSEQ multiplex PCR; TCRdb holds only in-frame clones, not every one. The data show roughly 720,000 clones, 80% to 95% seen once. Material for sequencing was memory CD8+ T cells from PBMCs. As for subset: CD45RO+ cells pooled with CCR7-negative TemRA cells. These receptors were obtained from a man aged 18 to 29 in good health. Some clones in this sample may be carry-over from other donors' samples.

The chain has TRBV28 and TRBJ1-4; no definite D call. The germline V gene has CDR1 MDHEN and CDR2 SYDVKM. Trimming pared 1 base from V and 5 bases from J, leaving 20 bases between. The CDR3 runs to 18 residues. CDR3 amino acids: CASSLLGFVSEGNEKLFF. The CDR3 DNA sequence: TGTGCCAGCAGTTTATTGGGTTTTGTGTCAGAAGGGAATGAAAAACTGTTTTTT.

The chain recombines TRBV10-2 with TRBJ2-1; the D call may be TRBD1 or TRBD2 (5 bases each). The CDR3 has 16 amino acids. Trimming cost V 2 bases and J 0 bases, with 11 bases left between them. Germline CDR1 is WSHSY and CDR2 is SAAADI. The CDR3 here is CASSEPGPSSYNEQFF. The DNA for the CDR3 is TGCGCCAGCAGTGAGCCGGGACCAAGCTCCTACAATGAGCAGTTCTTC.

The J gene is TRBJ2-1, the V gene TRBV27; D is unresolved. CDR1 is MNHEY and CDR2 is SMNVEV in the germline V gene (reference sequence). Trimming removed 2 bases from V and 4 bases from J, with 15 bases in between. There are 16 residues in the CDR3. This chain's CDR3 is CASSLVQLPAYNEQFF. Here the CDR3 DNA reads TGTGCCAGCAGTTTAGTTCAACTCCCTGCGTACAATGAGCAGTTCTTC.

The rearrangement uses TRBV27 and TRBJ1-5, with 10 bases matching TRBD1. Germline CDR1 reads MNHEY; CDR2 reads SMNVEV (reference sequence). V was pared by 9 bases and J by 5 bases, with 7 bases of the junction left unmatched. The CDR3 extends over 14 amino acids. CDR3 DNA sequence: TGTGCCAGTAGGGACAGGGGAGGGGATCAGCCCCAGCATTTT. Its protein is CASRDRGGDQPQHF.

This chain links TRBV6-4 with TRBJ2-2; D may be TRBD1 (6 bases). CDR1 and CDR2 from the germline V gene are MRHNA and SNTAGT. CDR3 length: 16 amino acids. The V gene lost 7 bases and the J gene lost 3 bases, with 18 bases spanning the gap. CDR3: CASKVGPGHDTGELFF. The CDR3 region has the DNA TGTGCCAGCAAAGTAGGTCCGGGACATGACACCGGGGAGCTGTTTTTT.

With regard to this clone: In the same sample, other DNA sequences code for this CDR3. The chain employs TRBV7-9 and TRBJ1-2; D ambiguous. CDR1 is SEHNR, CDR2 FQNEAQ, per germline (reference sequence). With 0 bases removed from V and 4 bases from J, the gap between germline ends came to 6 bases. This CDR3 is 13 amino acids long. The CDR3 region is CASSLAESYGYTF. The CDR3 bases are TGTGCCAGCAGCTTAGCAGAATCCTATGGCTACACCTTC.

The table lists this clone with a count of one. The chain employs TRBV12-5 and TRBJ2-7; D is unresolved. From germline, CDR1 is LGHNT and CDR2 FRNRAP. V was cut by 1 base and J by 5 bases, with 3 bases left in between. The CDR3 covers 11 residues. CDR3 residues: CASGLANEQYF. The DNA of the CDR3 is TGTGCTAGTGGTTTGGCCAACGAGCAGTACTTC.

Regarding this clone: Other DNA sequences of this sample code for an identical CDR3. V gene TRBV7-9 combines with J gene TRBJ2-1; D perhaps matches TRBD2 (5 bases). V shed 1 base and J shed 3 bases, with 10 bases lying between them. The CDR3 length is 15 residues. CDR1 and CDR2 from the germline V gene are SEHNR and FQNEAQ (reference sequence). CDR3 protein: CASSLEGGLYNEQFF. The CDR3 DNA reads TGTGCCAGCAGCTTAGAAGGCGGACTCTACAATGAGCAGTTCTTC.

The genes are TRBV28 and TRBJ2-3; no firm D call. V was cut by 7 bases and J by 2 bases, with 13 bases left in between. The CDR3 extends over 14 amino acids. Germline assignment: CDR1 MDHEN and CDR2 SYDVKM. The CDR3, as DNA: TGTGCCAGCACTCTAAATCCATTCACAGATACGCAGTATTTT. It specifies CASTLNPFTDTQYF.

A single count supports this clone. The rearrangement links TRBV6-5 to TRBJ2-7, with D maybe TRBD2 (5 bases). V shed 6 bases and J shed 5 bases, with 20 bases lying between them. CDR1 is MNHEY and CDR2 is SVGAGI in the germline V gene. The CDR3 covers 15 residues. The DNA of the CDR3 is TGTGCCAGCAGCCGCACGGGATTGGGTTTCGACGAGCAGTACTTC. Encoded protein: CASSRTGLGFDEQYF.

This clone was observed a single time. J is TRBJ2-4 and V is TRBV7-3, with D possibly TRBD2 on 6 matching bases. Germline values: CDR1 SGHTA, CDR2 FQGTGA. This CDR3 comprises 13 residues. Trimming took off 6 bases at V and 8 bases at J, with 14 bases between the two ends. In nucleotides, the CDR3 is TGTGCCAGCAGTAGCGTCGGGGGTGACATTCAGTACTTC. This sequence encodes CASSSVGGDIQYF.

V is TRBV11-2 and J is TRBJ2-1; 7 bases are a match to TRBD2. Per the germline V gene, CDR1 is SGHAT and CDR2 is FQNNGV. V lost 1 base, J lost 4 bases, and 10 bases stayed unmatched. The CDR3 has 17 residues. CDR3 bases: TGTGCCAGCAGCTTAGGGCGACTAGCCAACAGATACAATGAGCAGTTCTTC. Its protein product is CASSLGRLANRYNEQFF.

The J gene is TRBJ1-1, the V gene TRBV27; no clear D. Germline V CDR1 and CDR2: MNHEY, SMNVEV (reference sequence). This CDR3 spans 16 amino acids. Trimming shortened V by 0 bases and J by 0 bases, and 11 bases separated the two germline ends. The CDR3 spells CASSLSTVPVNTEAFF. The CDR3 DNA follows: TGTGCCAGCAGTTTATCCACAGTGCCGGTGAACACTGAAGCTTTCTTT.

This rearrangement joins TRBV28 to TRBJ2-7; 8 nucleotides line up with TRBD1. The length of the CDR3 is 15 residues. Germline CDR1 reads MDHEN; CDR2 reads SYDVKM. The V gene end was trimmed by 7 bases and the J gene end by 0 bases; junction bases not matched to a gene: 8. The CDR3 nucleotides read TGTGCCAGCACCATAGGACAGGGATACTCCTACGAGCAGTACTTC. Protein product: CASTIGQGYSYEQYF.

The V gene is TRBV27, the J gene TRBJ2-3; a weak D match, TRBD2 (6 bases). The V gene lost 2 bases and the J gene lost 4 bases, with 10 bases spanning the gap. Per germline, CDR1 MNHEY and CDR2 SMNVEV (reference sequence). This CDR3 region has 14 residues. The CDR3 DNA sequence: TGTGCCAGCAGTTTAGCCGGGAGCGCAGATACGCAGTATTTT. Its protein product is CASSLAGSADTQYF.

The rearrangement links TRBV5-6 to TRBJ2-1; D might be TRBD1 (6 bases). The germline gives CDR1 SGHDT, CDR2 YYEEEE. The V end lost 3 bases, the J end lost 6 bases, and 13 bases lay between the germline ends. CDR3 length equals 14 residues. CDR3 DNA sequence: TGTGCCAGCAGCTCGGTGACAGGACCCAATGAGCAGTTCTTC. Amino acid sequence: CASSSVTGPNEQFF. The full variable domain, with the rest looked up from reference TRBV5-6 and TRBJ2-1, is DAGVTQSPTHLIKTRGQQVTLRCSPKSGHDTVSWYQQALGQGPQFIFQYYEEEERQRGNFPDRFSGHQFPNYSSELNVNALLLGDSALYLCASSSVTGPNEQFFGPGTRLTVL.

The chain uses TRBV5-5 and TRBJ2-1; 7 nucleotides agree with TRBD1. The CDR3 consists of 14 residues. Germline CDR1 and CDR2: SGHKS and YYEKEE (reference sequence). V was clipped by 0 bases and J by 8 bases; unmatched bases: 5. The CDR3 DNA reads TGTGCCAGCAGCTTGGGGGACAGTTTTGATGAGCAGTTCTTC. Translated: CASSLGDSFDEQFF. Based on the CDR3 plus reference TRBV5-5 and TRBJ2-1, the full variable domain is DAGVTQSPTHLIKTRGQQVTLRCSPISGHKSVSWYQQVLGQGPQFIFQYYEKEERGRGNFPDRFSARQFPNYSSELNVNALLLGDSALYLCASSLGDSFDEQFFGPGTRLTVL.

This chain uses TRBV6-6 with TRBJ2-3, with D possibly being TRBD1 (5 bases). V was clipped by 10 bases and J by 5 bases, with 7 bases between them. The CDR3 loop spans 10 amino acids. The germline CDR1 and CDR2 sequences are MNHNY and SVGAGI (reference sequence). The CDR3 loop reads CAIRGDTQYF. CDR3 DNA sequence: TGTGCCATTAGGGGAGATACGCAGTATTTT.

CDR3 nucleotide sequence: TGTGCCACCAGCATGGACAGGGGCCCGGGCGGGGAGCTGTTTTTT. It encodes CATSMDRGPGGELFF. The chain has TRBV15 and TRBJ2-2; 9 positions agree with TRBD1. The junction had 7 bases not matched to a gene; V was cut back by 4 bases and J by 7 bases. CDR3 length: 15 residues. Per germline, CDR1 LNHNV and CDR2 YYDKDF (reference sequence).

The chain employs TRBV5-6 and TRBJ2-1; TRBD1 might be the D (6 bases). Germline V gives CDR1 SGHDT, CDR2 YYEEEE. The CDR3 is 14 residues long. V was pared by 4 bases and J by 4 bases, with 12 bases between. CDR3 region: CASSITRGYNEQFF. The CDR3 coding sequence is TGTGCCAGCAGCATTACCAGGGGTTACAATGAGCAGTTCTTC.

The chain links TRBV9 to TRBJ2-5; D gene uncertain. The end of the DNA is better explained by TRBJ2-7, so the J call may be wrong. The CDR3 has 15 residues. The germline gives CDR1 SGDLS, CDR2 YYNGEE. This chain's CDR3 is CASSVGNSPSYEQYF. In DNA, the CDR3 is TGTGCCAGCAGCGTAGGGAATAGCCCCTCCTACGAGCAGTACTTC.

The chain has TRBV27 and TRBJ2-5; D perhaps matches TRBD2 (5 bases). Germline V gene data show CDR1 as MNHEY and CDR2 as SMNVEV (reference sequence). The CDR3 sequence is 14 residues long. V was pared by 5 bases and J by 5 bases, with 15 bases between. This CDR3 is CASSARVQGETQYF. The CDR3 DNA reads TGTGCCAGCAGTGCGCGGGTACAAGGGGAGACCCAGTACTTC.

Details on this clone: The sample contains more than one DNA sequence encoding this CDR3. J is TRBJ2-3 and V is TRBV9; D is possibly TRBD1 or TRBD2 (6 bases each). V was clipped by 2 bases and J by 0 bases, with 10 bases between them. Per germline, CDR1 SGDLS and CDR2 YYNGEE. This CDR3 has 15 amino acids. This CDR3 is CASSVGGQSTDTQYF. For the CDR3, the DNA is TGTGCCAGCAGCGTGGGGGGACAAAGCACAGATACGCAGTATTTT.

The chain is built from TRBV21-1 and TRBJ2-7; no DNA check was done on the table's D call, TRBD2. TRBV21-1 is designated a pseudogene. This CDR3 spans 16 amino acids. The CDR3 nucleotides are TGTGCCAGCAGCCCGTTACGGCTAGCGGGATTCTACGAGCAGTACTTC. Amino acids: CASSPLRLAGFYEQYF.